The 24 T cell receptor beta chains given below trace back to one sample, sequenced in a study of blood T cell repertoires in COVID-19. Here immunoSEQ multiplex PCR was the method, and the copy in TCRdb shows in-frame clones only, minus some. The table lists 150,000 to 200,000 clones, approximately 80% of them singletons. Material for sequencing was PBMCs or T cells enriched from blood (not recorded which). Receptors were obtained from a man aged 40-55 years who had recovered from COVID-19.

The CDR3 spells CASSEGGLASTDTQYF. Written as DNA, the CDR3 is TGTGCCAGCAGCGAGGGGGGACTAGCTAGCACAGATACGCAGTATTTT. The rearrangement uses TRBV9 and TRBJ2-3; 9 nucleotides match TRBD2. Germline loops: CDR1 SGDLS, CDR2 YYNGEE. V lost 3 bases to trimming and J lost 0 bases; unmatched junction nucleotides: 5. The CDR3 is made up of 16 amino acids.

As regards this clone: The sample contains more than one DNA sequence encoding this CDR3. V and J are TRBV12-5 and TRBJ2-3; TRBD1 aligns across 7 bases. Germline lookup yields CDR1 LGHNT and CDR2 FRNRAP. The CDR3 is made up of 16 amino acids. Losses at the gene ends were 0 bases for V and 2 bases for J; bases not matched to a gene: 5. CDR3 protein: CASGLVQGRTTDTQYF. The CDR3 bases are TGTGCTAGTGGTTTGGTACAGGGGAGAACCACAGATACGCAGTATTTT.

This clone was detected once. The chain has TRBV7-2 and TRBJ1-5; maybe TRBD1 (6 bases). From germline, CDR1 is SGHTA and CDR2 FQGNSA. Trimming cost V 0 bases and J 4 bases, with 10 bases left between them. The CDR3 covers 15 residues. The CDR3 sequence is CASSLARQENQPQHF. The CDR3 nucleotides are TGTGCCAGCAGCTTAGCCCGACAGGAAAATCAGCCCCAGCATTTT.

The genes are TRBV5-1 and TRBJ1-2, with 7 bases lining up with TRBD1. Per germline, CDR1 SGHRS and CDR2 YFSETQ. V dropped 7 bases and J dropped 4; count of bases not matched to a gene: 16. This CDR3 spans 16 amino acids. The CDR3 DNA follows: TGCGCCAGCGCGTCAGGACAGGCTCCAAGTGCCTATGGCTACACCTTC. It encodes CASASGQAPSAYGYTF. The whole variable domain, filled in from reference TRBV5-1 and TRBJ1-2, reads KAGVTQTPRYLIKTRGQQVTLSCSPISGHRSVSWYQQTPGQGLQFLFEYFSETQRNKGNFPGRFSGRQFSNSRSEMNVSTLELGDSALYLCASASGQAPSAYGYTFGSGTRLTVV.

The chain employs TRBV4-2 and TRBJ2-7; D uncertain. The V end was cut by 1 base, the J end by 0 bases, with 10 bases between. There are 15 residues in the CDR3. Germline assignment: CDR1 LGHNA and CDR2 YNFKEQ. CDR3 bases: TGTGCCAGCAGCCAAGGACTGCTCCGCTCCTACGAGCAGTACTTC. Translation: CASSQGLLRSYEQYF.

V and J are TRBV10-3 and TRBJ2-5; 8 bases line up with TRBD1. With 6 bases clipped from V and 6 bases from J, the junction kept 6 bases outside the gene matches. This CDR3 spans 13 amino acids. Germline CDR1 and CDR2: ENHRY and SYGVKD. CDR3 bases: TGTGCCATCAGACAGGGGGTCCCACAGACCCAGTACTTC. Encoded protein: CAIRQGVPQTQYF.

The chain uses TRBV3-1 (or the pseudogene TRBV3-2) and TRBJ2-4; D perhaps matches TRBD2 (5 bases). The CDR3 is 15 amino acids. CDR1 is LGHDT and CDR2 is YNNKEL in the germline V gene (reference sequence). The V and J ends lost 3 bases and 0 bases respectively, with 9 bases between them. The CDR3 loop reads CASSHAGLAKNIQYF. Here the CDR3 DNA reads TGTGCCAGCAGCCACGCGGGCTTAGCCAAAAACATTCAGTACTTC.

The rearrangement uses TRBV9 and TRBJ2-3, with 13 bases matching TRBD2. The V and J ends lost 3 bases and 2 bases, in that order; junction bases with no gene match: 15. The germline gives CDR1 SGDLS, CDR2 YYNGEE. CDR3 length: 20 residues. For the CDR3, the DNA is TGTGCCAGCAGCGCGAACCCGACTAGCGGGGGGAACCGACCCACAGATACGCAGTATTTT. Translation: CASSANPTSGGNRPTDTQYF.

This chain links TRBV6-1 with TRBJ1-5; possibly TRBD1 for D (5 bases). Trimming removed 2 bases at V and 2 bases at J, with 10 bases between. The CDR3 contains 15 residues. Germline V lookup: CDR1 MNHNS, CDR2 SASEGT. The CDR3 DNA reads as TGTGCCAGCAGTGAACAAGGGGTTGGCAATCAGCCCCAGCATTTT. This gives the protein CASSEQGVGNQPQHF.

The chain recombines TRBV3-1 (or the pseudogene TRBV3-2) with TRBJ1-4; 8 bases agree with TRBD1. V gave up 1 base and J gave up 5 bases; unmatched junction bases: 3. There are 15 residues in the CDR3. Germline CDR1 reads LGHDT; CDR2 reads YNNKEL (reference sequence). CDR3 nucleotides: TGTGCCAGCAGCCAAGGACAGGGGCCGAATGAAAAACTGTTTTTT. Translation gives CASSQGQGPNEKLFF.

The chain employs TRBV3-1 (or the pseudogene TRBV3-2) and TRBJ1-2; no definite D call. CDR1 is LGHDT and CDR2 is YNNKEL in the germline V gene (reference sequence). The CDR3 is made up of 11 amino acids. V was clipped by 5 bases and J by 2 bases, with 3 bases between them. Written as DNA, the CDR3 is TGTGCCAGCAGCTCGAACTATGGCTACACCTTC. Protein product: CASSSNYGYTF.

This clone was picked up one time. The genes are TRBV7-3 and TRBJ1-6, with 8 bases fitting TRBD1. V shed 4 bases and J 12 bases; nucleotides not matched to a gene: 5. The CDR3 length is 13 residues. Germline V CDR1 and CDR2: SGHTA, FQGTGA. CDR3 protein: CASSSDRDEPLHF. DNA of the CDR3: TGTGCCAGCAGCTCGGACAGGGATGAACCCCTCCACTTT.

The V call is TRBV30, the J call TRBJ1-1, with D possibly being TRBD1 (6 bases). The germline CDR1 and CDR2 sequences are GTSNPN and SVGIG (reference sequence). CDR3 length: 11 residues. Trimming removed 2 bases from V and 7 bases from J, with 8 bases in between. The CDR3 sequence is CAWSQDSEAFF. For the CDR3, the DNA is TGTGCCTGGAGTCAGGACAGTGAAGCTTTCTTT.

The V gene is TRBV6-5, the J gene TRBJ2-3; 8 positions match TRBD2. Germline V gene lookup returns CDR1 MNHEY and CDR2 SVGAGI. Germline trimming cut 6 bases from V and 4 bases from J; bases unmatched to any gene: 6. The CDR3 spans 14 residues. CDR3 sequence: CASRPRGGPDTQYF. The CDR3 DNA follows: TGTGCCAGCAGACCACGGGGGGGCCCAGATACGCAGTATTTT.

The DNA of the CDR3 is TGTGCCAGCAGCCAGGGGTTTCTCGCAACTTCTGAGCAGTTCTTC. It translates to CASSQGFLATSEQFF. V usage is TRBV7-7 and J usage is TRBJ2-1, with D perhaps matching TRBD1 (6 bases). Germline CDR1 and CDR2: SSHAT and FNYEAQ (reference sequence). The CDR3 consists of 15 residues. Trimming removed 5 bases at V and 9 bases at J, with 20 bases between.

CDR3 in DNA: TGTGCCAGCATCTCCTTCGGCCAGGGATTGAACACTGAAGCTTTCTTT. It is translated as CASISFGQGLNTEAFF. The J gene is TRBJ1-1, the V gene TRBV5-6; a weak D match, TRBD1 (5 bases). The CDR3 covers 16 residues. V was trimmed by 6 bases and J by 0 bases, leaving 18 bases between them. Looked up from germline, CDR1 is SGHDT and CDR2 is YYEEEE.

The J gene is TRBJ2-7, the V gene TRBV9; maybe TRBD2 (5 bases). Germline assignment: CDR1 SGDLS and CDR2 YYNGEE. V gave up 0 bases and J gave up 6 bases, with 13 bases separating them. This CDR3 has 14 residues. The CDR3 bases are TGTGCCAGCAGCGTAGCGCAGCGGTCGTTCGAGCAGTACGTC. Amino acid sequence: CASSVAQRSFEQYV.

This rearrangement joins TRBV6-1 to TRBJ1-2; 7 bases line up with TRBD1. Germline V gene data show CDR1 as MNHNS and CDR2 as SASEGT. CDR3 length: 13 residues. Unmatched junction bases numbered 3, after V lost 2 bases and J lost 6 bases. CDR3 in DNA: TGTGCCAGCAGTGAAACAGGGGATAATGGCTACACCTTC. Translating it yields CASSETGDNGYTF.

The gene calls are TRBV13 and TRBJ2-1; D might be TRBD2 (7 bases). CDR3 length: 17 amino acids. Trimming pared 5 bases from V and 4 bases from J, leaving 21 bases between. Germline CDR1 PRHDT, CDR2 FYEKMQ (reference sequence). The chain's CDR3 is CASSRRGGLMGYNEQFF. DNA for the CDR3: TGTGCCAGCAGCCGTAGGGGGGGACTCATGGGGTACAATGAGCAGTTCTTC.

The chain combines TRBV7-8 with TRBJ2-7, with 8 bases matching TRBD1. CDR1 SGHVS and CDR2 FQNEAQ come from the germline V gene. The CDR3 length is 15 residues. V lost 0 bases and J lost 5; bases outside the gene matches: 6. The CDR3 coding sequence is TGTGCCAGCAGCTTAGCGGGACAGGTTTACCACGAGCAGTACTTC. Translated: CASSLAGQVYHEQYF.

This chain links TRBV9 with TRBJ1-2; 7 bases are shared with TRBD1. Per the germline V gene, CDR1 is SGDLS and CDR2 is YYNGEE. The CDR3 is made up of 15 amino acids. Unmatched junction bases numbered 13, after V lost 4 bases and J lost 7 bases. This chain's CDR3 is CASSFTGDRRGGYTF. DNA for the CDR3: TGTGCCAGCAGCTTTACAGGGGATCGTAGAGGTGGCTACACCTTC. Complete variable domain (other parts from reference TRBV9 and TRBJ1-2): DSGVTQTPKHLITATGQRVTLRCSPRSGDLSVYWYQQSLDQGLQFLIQYYNGEERAKGNILERFSAQQFPDLHSELNLSSLELGDSALYFCASSFTGDRRGGYTFGSGTRLTVV.

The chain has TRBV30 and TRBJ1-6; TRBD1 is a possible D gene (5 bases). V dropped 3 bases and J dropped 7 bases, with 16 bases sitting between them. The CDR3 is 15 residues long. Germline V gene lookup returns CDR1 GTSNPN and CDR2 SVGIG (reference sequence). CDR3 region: CAWRGWTIGNSPLHF. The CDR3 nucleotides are TGTGCCTGGAGGGGCTGGACAATCGGAAATTCACCCCTCCACTTT.

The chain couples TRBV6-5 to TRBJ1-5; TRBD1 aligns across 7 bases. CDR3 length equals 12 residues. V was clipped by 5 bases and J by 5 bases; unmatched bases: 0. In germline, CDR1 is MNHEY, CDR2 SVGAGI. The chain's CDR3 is CASSQGDQPQHF. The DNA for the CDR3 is TGTGCCAGCAGTCAGGGGGATCAGCCCCAGCATTTT.

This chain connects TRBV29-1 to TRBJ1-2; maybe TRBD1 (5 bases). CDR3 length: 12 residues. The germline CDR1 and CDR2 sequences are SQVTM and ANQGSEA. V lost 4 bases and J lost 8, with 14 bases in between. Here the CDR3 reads CSVVAGRTGYTF. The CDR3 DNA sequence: TGCAGCGTTGTCGCAGGGCGGACAGGCTACACCTTC.